Sequencing of this T cell receptor beta chain was carried out in a study of T cell responses to AZD1222 COVID-19 vaccine (dated by TCRdb to the early 2020s). Background on the whole study: AZD1222 recipients whose second dose came at about 4 weeks and those whose second dose came at about 12 weeks were combined into one group, since spike-specific TCR depth and breadth did not differ between the two schedules. A total of over 230 trial participants underwent TCR sequencing, of whom 207 received two doses of AZD1222 and 26 received two doses of the MenACWY control vaccine. Trial participants were enrolled by age into 18-55, 56-69 and 70-plus year subgroups, with about 150, 27 and 61 TCR-sequenced participants respectively.

About this clone itself: The antigen it binds to is not known. Base qualities are not recorded, but no much larger clone differs from it by a single base.

The CDR3 regions of human TCRbeta chains were analyzed by immunosequencing. The paper's processing steps were these. TCRs in the repertoires were compared against a reference library of SARS-CoV-2-specific TCRs that had been generated with the MIRA antigen-specificity platform. Breadth meant the fraction of unique TCRs that were SARS-CoV-2-associated, whereas depth meant the fraction of total T cells that were SARS-CoV-2-associated. Using the MIRA data, each spike-specific TCR was assigned both to the spike region to which the TCR was reactive and to a CD4 or CD8 class. Log10-transformed breadth and depth values were compared by one-way ANOVA with Sidak's multiple comparisons tests. This immuneACCESS table, as held by TCRdb, lists in-frame sequences with V and J called but not all clones. Of the missing ones, under half trace to an unresolved V gene in checked studies; the others have no known cause. V, J and clone size derive from that table, while D and trimming were established from the DNA sequence. This sample lists roughly 75,000 clones; 84% were detected once. Roughly 9.8% of the sample is in the top ten clones.

Sample time point, as interpreted from the label and publication: baseline before first vaccination. Samples from vaccinated people were obtained from the UK trials COV001 and COV002, which included a single-blind randomized controlled phase 2/3 trial of AZD1222 (ChAdOx1 nCoV-19) in healthy adults. For TCRbeta chain sequencing, PBMC samples were collected from trial participants at day 0 and at day 28 after the second dose. Overall results and qualifications from the work: In the small 56-69-year group, the increase in depth fell short of significance, most likely because of low power. The vaccine-associated CD4 TCRs covered the entire spike protein, and the dominant responses fell in regions 160-218 and 743-854. After two AZD1222 doses, both the breadth and the depth of spike-specific TCRs were significantly higher than at day 0 and than in MenACWY recipients. Only 5 to 7 AZD1222 recipients were SARS-CoV-2 seropositive at baseline, limiting conclusions about previously exposed vaccinees. Reportedly, close to half of the unique spike-specific TCRs recognized epitopes lying outside the regions that are mutated in the B.1.351 and B.1.1.7 variants. Most participants were white British and females outnumbered males, and the authors suggested that clonal diversity may have been underestimated. Because no day 14 peak-response samples were available, the repertoires could be characterized only after the peak T cell response.

This TCR came from an adult in good health. The starting material was peripheral blood, obtained on day 0 of AZD1222 vaccination.

CDR3 loop: CASSQGDFRQGRLRGYEQYF. The sequenced DNA is TGTGCCAGCAGCCAAGGAGATTTCAGGCAGGGAAGGTTGAGAGGCTACGAGCAGTACTTC. The sequence is built from TRBV3-1 (or the pseudogene TRBV3-2) and TRBJ2-7; TRBD1 could be the D gene, as 5 bases match. CDR1 and CDR2 are read off the germline V gene (reference sequence) as LGHDT and YNNKEL. The CDR3 has 20 amino acids, counting the end cysteine and phenylalanine. Only the CDR3 part of the read is kept: 60 bases, read in frame from the first base. V is shortened by 1 base, J by 3 bases, and the region joining them spans 28 bases.